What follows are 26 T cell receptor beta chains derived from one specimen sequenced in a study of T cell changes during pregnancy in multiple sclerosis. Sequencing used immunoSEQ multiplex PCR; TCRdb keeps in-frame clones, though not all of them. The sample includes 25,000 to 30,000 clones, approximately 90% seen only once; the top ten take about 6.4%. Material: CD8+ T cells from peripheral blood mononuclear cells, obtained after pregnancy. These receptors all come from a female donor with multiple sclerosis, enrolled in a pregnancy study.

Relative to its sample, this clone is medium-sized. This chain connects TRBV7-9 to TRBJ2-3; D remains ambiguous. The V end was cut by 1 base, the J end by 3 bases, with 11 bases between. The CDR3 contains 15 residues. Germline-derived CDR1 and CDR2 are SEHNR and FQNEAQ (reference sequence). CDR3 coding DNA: TGTGCCAGCAGCTTAGTGAGTATGACAACAGATACGCAGTATTTT. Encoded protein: CASSLVSMTTDTQYF.

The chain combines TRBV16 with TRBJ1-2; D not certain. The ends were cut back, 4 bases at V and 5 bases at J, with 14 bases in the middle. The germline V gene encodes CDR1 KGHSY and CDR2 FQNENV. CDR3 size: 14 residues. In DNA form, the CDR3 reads TGTGCCAGCAGCCCCCAGTCTGACTCTTATGGCTACACCTTC. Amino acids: CASSPQSDSYGYTF.

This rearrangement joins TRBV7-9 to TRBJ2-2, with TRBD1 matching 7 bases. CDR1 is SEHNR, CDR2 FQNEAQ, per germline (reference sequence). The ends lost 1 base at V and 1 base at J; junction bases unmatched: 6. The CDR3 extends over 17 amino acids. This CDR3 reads CASSLEPGQRNTGELFF. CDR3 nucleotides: TGTGCCAGCAGCTTAGAACCGGGACAGAGGAACACCGGGGAGCTGTTTTTT.

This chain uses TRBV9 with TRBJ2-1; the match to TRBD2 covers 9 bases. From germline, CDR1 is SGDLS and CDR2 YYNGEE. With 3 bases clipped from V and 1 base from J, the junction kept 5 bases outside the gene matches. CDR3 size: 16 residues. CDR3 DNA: TGTGCCAGCAGCGGAGTGAGCGGGAGGTCCTACAATGAGCAGTTCTTC. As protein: CASSGVSGRSYNEQFF.

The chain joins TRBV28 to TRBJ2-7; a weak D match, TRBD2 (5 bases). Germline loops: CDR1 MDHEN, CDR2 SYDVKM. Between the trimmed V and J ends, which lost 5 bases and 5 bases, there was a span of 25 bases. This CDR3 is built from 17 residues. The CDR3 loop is CASSPPPTGKRADEQYF. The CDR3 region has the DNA TGTGCCAGCAGTCCCCCTCCTACGGGAAAGCGAGCCGACGAGCAGTACTTC.

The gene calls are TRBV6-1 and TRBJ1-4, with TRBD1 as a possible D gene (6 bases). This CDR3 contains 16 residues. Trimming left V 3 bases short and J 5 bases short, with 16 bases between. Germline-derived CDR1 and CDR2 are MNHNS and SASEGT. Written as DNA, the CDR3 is TGTGCCAGCAGTGAGCGGACAGCGCTCCCCAATGAAAAACTGTTTTTT. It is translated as CASSERTALPNEKLFF.

DNA for the CDR3: TGTGCCAGCAGCTTAGGACAGGGTCGGAATTACGAGCAGTACTTC. It is translated as CASSLGQGRNYEQYF. The chain uses TRBV11-2 and TRBJ2-7; 7 positions agree with TRBD1. The CDR3 spans 15 residues. The J segment lost 4 bases and the V segment lost 1 base, leaving 7 bases of the junction unmatched. Germline V lookup: CDR1 SGHAT, CDR2 FQNNGV.

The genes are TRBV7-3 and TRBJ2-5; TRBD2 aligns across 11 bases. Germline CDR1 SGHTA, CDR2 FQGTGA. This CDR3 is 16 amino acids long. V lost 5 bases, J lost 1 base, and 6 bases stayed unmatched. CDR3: CASSALTSGIQETQYF. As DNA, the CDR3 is TGTGCCAGCAGCGCGCTGACTAGCGGGATCCAAGAGACCCAGTACTTC. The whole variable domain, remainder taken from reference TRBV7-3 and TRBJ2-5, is GAGVSQTPSNKVTEKGKYVELRCDPISGHTALYWYRQSLGQGPEFLIYFQGTGAADDSGLPNDRFFAVRPEGSVSTLKIQRTERGDSAVYLCASSALTSGIQETQYFGPGTRLLVL.

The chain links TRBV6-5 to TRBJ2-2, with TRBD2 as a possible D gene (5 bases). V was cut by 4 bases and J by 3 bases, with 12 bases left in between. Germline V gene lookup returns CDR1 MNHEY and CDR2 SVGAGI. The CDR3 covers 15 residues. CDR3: CASSSLASDTGELFF. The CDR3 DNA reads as TGTGCCAGCAGTTCCTTAGCGTCCGACACCGGGGAGCTGTTTTTT.

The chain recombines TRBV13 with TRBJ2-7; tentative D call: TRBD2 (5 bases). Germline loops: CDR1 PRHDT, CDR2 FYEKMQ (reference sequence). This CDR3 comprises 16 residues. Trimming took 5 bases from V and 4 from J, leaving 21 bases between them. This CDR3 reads CASSAGLEVQRYEQYF. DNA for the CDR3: TGTGCCAGCAGCGCCGGACTCGAGGTGCAGAGGTACGAGCAGTACTTC.

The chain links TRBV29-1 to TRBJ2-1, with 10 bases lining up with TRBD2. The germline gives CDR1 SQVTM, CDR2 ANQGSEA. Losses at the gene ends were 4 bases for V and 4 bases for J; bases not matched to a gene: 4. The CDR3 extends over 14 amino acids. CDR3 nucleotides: TGCAGCGTTGTCGGACTAGCGGTTTACAATGAGCAGTTCTTC. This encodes CSVVGLAVYNEQFF.

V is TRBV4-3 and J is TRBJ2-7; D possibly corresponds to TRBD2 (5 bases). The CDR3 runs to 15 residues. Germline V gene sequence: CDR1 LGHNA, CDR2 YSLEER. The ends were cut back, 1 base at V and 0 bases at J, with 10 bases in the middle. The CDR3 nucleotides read TGCGCCAGCAGCCAAGGCCCCGCGGGCTCCTACGAGCAGTACTTC. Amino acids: CASSQGPAGSYEQYF.

In DNA, the CDR3 is TGTGCCAGCAGTCTAGGGACAGTGAACACTGAAGCTTTCTTT. Protein product: CASSLGTVNTEAFF. The chain employs TRBV6-5 and TRBJ1-1; 7 nucleotides line up with TRBD1. This CDR3 spans 14 amino acids. CDR1 is MNHEY, CDR2 SVGAGI, per germline. With V trimmed by 5 bases and J by 0 bases, 3 bases remained unmatched.

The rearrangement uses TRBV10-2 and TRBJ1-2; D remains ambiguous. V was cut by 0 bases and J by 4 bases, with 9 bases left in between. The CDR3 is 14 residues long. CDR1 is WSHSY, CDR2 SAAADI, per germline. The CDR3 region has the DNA TGCGCCAGCAGTGAGTCGCAGGAATTCTATGGCTACACCTTC. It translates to CASSESQEFYGYTF.

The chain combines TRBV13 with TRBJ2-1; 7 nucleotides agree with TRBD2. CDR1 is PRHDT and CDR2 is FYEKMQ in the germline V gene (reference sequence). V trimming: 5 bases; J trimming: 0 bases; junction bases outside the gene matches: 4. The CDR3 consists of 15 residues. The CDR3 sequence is CASSNSGPSYNEQFF. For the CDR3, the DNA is TGTGCCAGCAGCAATAGCGGGCCCTCCTACAATGAGCAGTTCTTC.

CDR3 amino acids: CASSLGTGDEQYF. CDR3 nucleotides: TGCGCCAGCAGCTTGGGGACAGGGGACGAGCAGTACTTC. V usage is TRBV5-1 and J usage is TRBJ2-7, with TRBD1 matching over 9 bases. The CDR3 covers 13 residues. The V gene's germline CDR1 is SGHRS and CDR2 YFSETQ. V lost 0 bases, J lost 5 bases, and 0 bases stayed unmatched.

CDR3 residues: CASSLSRGGNTEAFF. CDR3 DNA: TGTGCCAGCAGTTTATCGCGGGGGGGGAACACTGAAGCTTTCTTT. The chain carries TRBV27 and TRBJ1-1, with D perhaps matching TRBD1 (5 bases). Germline lookup yields CDR1 MNHEY and CDR2 SMNVEV (reference sequence). Between the trimmed V and J ends, which lost 0 bases and 1 base, there was a span of 9 bases. This CDR3 comprises 15 residues.

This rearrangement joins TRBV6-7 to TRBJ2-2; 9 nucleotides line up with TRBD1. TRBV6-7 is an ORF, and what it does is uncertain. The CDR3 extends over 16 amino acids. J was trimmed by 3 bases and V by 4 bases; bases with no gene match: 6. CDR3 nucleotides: TGTGCCAGCAGTTTCCGACAGGGGGGTGACACCGGGGAGCTGTTTTTT. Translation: CASSFRQGGDTGELFF.

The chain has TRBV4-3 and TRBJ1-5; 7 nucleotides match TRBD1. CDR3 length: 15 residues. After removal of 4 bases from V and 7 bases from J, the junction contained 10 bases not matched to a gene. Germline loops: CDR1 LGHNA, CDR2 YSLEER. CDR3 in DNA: TGCGCCAGCAGCCTGTACAGGGGCTCGGGCCAGCCCCAGCATTTT. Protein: CASSLYRGSGQPQHF.

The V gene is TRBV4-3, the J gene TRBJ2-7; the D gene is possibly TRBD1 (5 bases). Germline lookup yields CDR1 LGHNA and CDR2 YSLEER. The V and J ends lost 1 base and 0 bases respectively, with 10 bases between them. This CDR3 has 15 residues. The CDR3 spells CASSQGAGYSYEQYF. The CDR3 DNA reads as TGCGCCAGCAGCCAAGGAGCAGGGTACTCCTACGAGCAGTACTTC.

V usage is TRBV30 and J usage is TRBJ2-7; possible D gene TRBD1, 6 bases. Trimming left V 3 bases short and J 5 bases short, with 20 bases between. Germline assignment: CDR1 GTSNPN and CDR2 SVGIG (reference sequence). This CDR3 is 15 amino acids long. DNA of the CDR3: TGTGCCTGGAGCCTTACAGGGTTCGGATTAGACGAGCAGTACTTC. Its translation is CAWSLTGFGLDEQYF.

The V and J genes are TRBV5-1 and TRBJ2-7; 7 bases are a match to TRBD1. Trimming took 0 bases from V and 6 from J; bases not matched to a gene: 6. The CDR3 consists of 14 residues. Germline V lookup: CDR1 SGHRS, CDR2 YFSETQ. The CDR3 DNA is TGCGCCAGCAGCTTGGGACAGGGTTCGCTCGAGCAGTACTTC. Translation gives CASSLGQGSLEQYF.

The CDR3 sequence is CASNEDTAPYNEQFF. Here the CDR3 DNA reads TGTGCCAGCAACGAGGACACTGCCCCCTACAATGAGCAGTTCTTC. The chain couples TRBV28 to TRBJ2-1; a possible D gene is TRBD1 (5 bases). This CDR3 has 15 residues. Germline CDR1 reads MDHEN; CDR2 reads SYDVKM. With 7 bases removed from V and 2 bases from J, the gap between germline ends came to 15 bases.

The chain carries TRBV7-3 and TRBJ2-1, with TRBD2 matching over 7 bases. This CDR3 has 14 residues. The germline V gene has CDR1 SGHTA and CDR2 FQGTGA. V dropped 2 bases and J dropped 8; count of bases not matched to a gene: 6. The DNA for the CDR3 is TGTGCCAGCAGCTTAGGCGGGAGTCGGGATGAGCAGTTCTTC. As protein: CASSLGGSRDEQFF.

CDR3 coding DNA: TGTGCCAGCAGCGACGGGAGGGGGGACGAGCAGTACTTC. Protein sequence: CASSDGRGDEQYF. The V call is TRBV2, the J call TRBJ2-7; 8 positions agree with TRBD2. Trimming cost V 6 bases and J 5 bases; bases outside gene matches: 6. Germline V lookup: CDR1 SNHLY, CDR2 FYNNEI. The CDR3 covers 13 residues.

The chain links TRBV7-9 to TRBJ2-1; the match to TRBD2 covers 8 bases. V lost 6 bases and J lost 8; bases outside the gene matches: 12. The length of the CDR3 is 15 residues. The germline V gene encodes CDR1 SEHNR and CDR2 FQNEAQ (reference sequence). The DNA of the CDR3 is TGTGCCAGCAGACTGGGACTAGGGGAGACAGATGAGCAGTTCTTC. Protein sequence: CASRLGLGETDEQFF.